The next 9 T cell receptor beta chains were all read from a single sample in a study of T cell responses to AZD1222 COVID-19 vaccine. Clones were sequenced by immunoSEQ multiplex PCR, and TCRdb holds only the in-frame ones, with some missing. The sample lists approximately 140,000 clones, 91% occurring once. Sequencing was performed on peripheral blood, taken 28 days after the second AZD1222 dose. The receptors come from an adult who received the AZD1222 COVID-19 vaccine.

The chain recombines TRBV3-1 (or the pseudogene TRBV3-2) with TRBJ1-6; D is perhaps TRBD1 (6 bases). CDR3 length: 16 amino acids. V lost 0 bases and J 10 bases, leaving 16 bases between the germline ends. From germline, CDR1 is LGHDT and CDR2 YNNKEL (reference sequence). The CDR3 DNA follows: TGTGCCAGCAGCCAAGATTGGGACACCCGGTACTCACCCCTCCACTTT. Its protein product is CASSQDWDTRYSPLHF.

The chain combines TRBV7-2 with TRBJ2-1; the D gene is possibly TRBD2 (6 bases). The CDR3 loop spans 16 amino acids. The V gene's germline CDR1 is SGHTA and CDR2 FQGNSA. V was trimmed by 2 bases and J by 3 bases, leaving 14 bases between them. The CDR3 DNA sequence: TGTGCCAGCAGCTTATCTGGGGACTCCAACTACAATGAGCAGTTCTTC. It specifies CASSLSGDSNYNEQFF.

CDR3 bases: TGTGCCAGCAGCCTACAGGTGAACACTGAAGCTTTCTTT. Translated: CASSLQVNTEAFF. V is TRBV14 and J is TRBJ1-1, with D possibly being TRBD1 (5 bases). The CDR3 totals 13 residues. Trimming took off 4 bases at V and 0 bases at J, with 6 bases between the two ends. The V gene's germline CDR1 is SGHDN and CDR2 FVKESK. The variable domain in full, completed from reference TRBV14 and TRBJ1-1, reads EAGVTQFPSHSVIEKGQTVTLRCDPISGHDNLYWYRRVMGKEIKFLLHFVKESKQDESGMPNNRFLAERTGGTYSTLKVQPAELEDSGVYFCASSLQVNTEAFFGQGTRLTVV.

V gene TRBV10-3 combines with J gene TRBJ1-3; D is uncertain. This CDR3 has 16 amino acids. Deletions cut 1 base from V and 0 bases from J, with 10 bases between. CDR1 is ENHRY, CDR2 SYGVKD, per germline. CDR3 in amino acids: CAISEWRVGSGNTIYF. CDR3 DNA: TGTGCCATCAGTGAGTGGCGGGTTGGCTCTGGAAACACCATATATTTT.

This sequence joins TRBV19 and TRBJ1-3; D remains unclear. The CDR3 has 15 amino acids. From germline, CDR1 is LNHDA and CDR2 SQIVND (reference sequence). The V end lost 1 base, the J end lost 0 bases, and 7 bases lay between the germline ends. CDR3 residues: CASSIGTNSGNTIYF. The DNA for the CDR3 is TGTGCCAGTAGTATAGGCACGAACTCTGGAAACACCATATATTTT.

The chain links TRBV19 to TRBJ1-5; TRBD1 is a possible D gene (5 bases). Trimming removed 6 bases from V and 6 bases from J, with 9 bases in between. Per germline, CDR1 LNHDA and CDR2 SQIVND (reference sequence). This CDR3 is 12 amino acids long. CDR3 residues: CASRGPGQPQHF. The CDR3, as DNA: TGTGCCAGTAGGGGGCCTGGTCAGCCCCAGCATTTT.

The rearrangement joins TRBV7-8 to TRBJ1-2, with D unresolved. The CDR3 has 14 amino acids. In germline, CDR1 is SGHVS, CDR2 FQNEAQ. Trimming took 2 bases from V and 3 from J, leaving 10 bases between them. The CDR3 reads CASSLPMGDYGYTF. DNA of the CDR3: TGTGCCAGCAGCTTACCTATGGGAGACTATGGCTACACCTTC.

This chain uses TRBV18 with TRBJ1-4; perhaps TRBD1 as D (5 bases). V was cut by 3 bases and J by 8 bases, with 10 bases left in between. CDR1 and CDR2 from the germline V gene are KGHSH and LQKENI. The CDR3 extends over 13 amino acids. Here the CDR3 DNA reads TGTGCCAGCTCACCCCAAGGGGTGGAAAAACTGTTTTTT. Translating it yields CASSPQGVEKLFF.

The chain has TRBV21-1 and TRBJ2-7. TRBV21-1 is recorded as a pseudogene. CDR3 size: 14 residues. The CDR3 DNA is TGTGCCAGCAGCATCCCGGGCCGTTGTGGCGAGCAGTACGTC. Amino acids: CASSIPGRCGEQYV.